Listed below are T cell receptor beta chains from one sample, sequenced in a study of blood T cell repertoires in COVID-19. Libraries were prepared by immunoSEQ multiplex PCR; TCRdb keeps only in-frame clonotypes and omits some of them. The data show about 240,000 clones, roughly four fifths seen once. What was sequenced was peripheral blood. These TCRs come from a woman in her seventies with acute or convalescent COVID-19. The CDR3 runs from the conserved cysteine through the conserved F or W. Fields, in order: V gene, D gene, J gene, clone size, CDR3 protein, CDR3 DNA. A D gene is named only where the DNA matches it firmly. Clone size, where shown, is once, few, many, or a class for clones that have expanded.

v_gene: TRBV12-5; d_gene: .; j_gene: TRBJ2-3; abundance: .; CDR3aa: CASGLSGRGTDTQYF; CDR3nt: TGTGCTAGTGGTTTGTCTGGCAGGGGCACAGATACGCAGTATTTT
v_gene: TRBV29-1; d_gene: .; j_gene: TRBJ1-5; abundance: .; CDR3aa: CSVQGSNQPQHF; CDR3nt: TGCAGCGTTCAGGGTAGCAATCAGCCCCAGCATTTT
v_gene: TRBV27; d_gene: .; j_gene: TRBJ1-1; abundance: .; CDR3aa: CASSLSGGSTEAFF; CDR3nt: TGTGCCAGCAGTTTATCCGGGGGGAGCACTGAAGCTTTCTTT
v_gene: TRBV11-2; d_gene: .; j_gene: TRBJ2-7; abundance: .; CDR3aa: CASSSKGIRYEQYF; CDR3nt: TGTGCCAGCAGCTCAAAGGGGATCCGCTACGAGCAGTACTTC
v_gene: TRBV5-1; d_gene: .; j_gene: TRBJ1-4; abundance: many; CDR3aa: CASSLGQPSTNEKLFF; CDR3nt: TGCGCCAGCAGCTTGGGACAGCCTTCAACTAATGAAAAACTGTTTTTT
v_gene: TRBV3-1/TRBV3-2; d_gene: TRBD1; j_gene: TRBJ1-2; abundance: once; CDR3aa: CASSQDRTGGVYGYTF; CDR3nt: TGTGCCAGCAGCCAAGATCGAACAGGGGGCGTTTATGGCTACACCTTC
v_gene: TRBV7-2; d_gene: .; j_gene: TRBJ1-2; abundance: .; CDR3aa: CASSANRVANYGYTF; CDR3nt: TGTGCCAGCAGCGCGAACAGGGTAGCTAACTATGGCTACACCTTC
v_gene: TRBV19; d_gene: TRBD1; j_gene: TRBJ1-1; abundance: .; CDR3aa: CASSTWTGAEAFF; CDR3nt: TGTGCCAGTAGTACCTGGACAGGGGCCGAAGCTTTCTTT
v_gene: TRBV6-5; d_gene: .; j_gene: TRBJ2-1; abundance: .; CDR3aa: CASRTAREQFF; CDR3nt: TGTGCCAGTAGGACAGCCCGGGAGCAGTTCTTC
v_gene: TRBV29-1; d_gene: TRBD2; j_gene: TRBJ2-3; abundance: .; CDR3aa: CSVQRGPGDTQYF; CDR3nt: TGCAGCGTCCAGCGGGGGCCGGGAGATACGCAGTATTTT
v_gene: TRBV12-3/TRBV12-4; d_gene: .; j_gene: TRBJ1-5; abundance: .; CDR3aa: CASSSLINQPQHF; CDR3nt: TGTGCCAGCAGTTCCTTAATAAATCAGCCCCAGCATTTT
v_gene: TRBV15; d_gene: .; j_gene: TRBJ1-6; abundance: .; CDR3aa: CATTGTYNSPLHF; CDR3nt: TGTGCCACCACAGGAACGTATAATTCACCCCTCCACTTT
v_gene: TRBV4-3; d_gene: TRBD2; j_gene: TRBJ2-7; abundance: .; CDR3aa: CASSQGIAGAAYEQYF; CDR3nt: TGCGCCAGCAGCCAAGGGATAGCGGGGGCCGCCTACGAGCAGTACTTC